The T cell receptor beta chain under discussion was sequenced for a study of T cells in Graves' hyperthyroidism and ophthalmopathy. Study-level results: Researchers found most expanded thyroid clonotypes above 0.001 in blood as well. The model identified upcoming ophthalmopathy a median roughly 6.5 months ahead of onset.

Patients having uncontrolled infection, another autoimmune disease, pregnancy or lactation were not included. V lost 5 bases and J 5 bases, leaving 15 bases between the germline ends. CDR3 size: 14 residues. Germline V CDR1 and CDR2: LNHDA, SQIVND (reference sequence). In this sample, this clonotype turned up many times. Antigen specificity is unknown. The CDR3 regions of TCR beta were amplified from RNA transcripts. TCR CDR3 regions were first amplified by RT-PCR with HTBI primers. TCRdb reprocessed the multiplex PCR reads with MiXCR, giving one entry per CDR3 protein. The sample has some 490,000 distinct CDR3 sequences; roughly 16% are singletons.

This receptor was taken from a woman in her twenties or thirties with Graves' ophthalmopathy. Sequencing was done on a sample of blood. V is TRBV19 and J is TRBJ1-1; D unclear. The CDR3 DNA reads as TGTGCCAGTAGTGGACCCCTTTTGAGGACTGAAGCTTTCTTT. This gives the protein CASSGPLLRTEAFF.